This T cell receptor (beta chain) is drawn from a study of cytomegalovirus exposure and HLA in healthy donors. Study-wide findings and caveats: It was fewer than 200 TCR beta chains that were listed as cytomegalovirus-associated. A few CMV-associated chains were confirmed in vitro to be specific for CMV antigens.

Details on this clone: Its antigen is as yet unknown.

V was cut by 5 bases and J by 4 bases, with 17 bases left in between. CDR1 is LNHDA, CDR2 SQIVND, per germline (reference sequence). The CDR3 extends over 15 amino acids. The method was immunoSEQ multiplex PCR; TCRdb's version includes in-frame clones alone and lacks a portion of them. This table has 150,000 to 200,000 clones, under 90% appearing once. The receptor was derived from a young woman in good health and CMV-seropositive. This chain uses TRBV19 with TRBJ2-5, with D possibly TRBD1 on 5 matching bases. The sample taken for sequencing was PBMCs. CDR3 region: CASSPGGRVPETQYF. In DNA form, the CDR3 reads TGTGCCAGTAGTCCCGGTGGCAGGGTCCCAGAGACCCAGTACTTC.